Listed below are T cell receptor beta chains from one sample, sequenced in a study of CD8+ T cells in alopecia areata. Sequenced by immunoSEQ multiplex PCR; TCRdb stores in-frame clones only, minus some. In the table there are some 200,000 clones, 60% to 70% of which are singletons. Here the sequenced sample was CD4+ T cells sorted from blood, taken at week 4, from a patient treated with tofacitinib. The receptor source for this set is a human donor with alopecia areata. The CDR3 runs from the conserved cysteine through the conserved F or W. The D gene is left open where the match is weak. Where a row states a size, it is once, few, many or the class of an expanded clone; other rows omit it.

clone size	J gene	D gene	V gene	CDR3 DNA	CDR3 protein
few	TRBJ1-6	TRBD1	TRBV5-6	TGTGCCAGCAGCTTGCGTGTCGGGACAGGGCGTTCACCCCTCCACTTT	CASSLRVGTGRSPLHF
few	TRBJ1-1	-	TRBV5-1	TGCGCCAGCAGCTTGTGGGGCGGTGGAGCTTTCTTT	CASSLWGGGAFF
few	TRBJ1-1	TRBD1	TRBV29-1	TGCAGCGTTGAGGGACAGGGCATATACACTGAAGCTTTCTTT	CSVEGQGIYTEAFF
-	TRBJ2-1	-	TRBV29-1	TGCAGCGTTGCAGGTACCGCAGGAAAGCAGTTCTTC	CSVAGTAGKQFF
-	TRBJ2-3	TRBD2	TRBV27	TGTGCCAGCAGCCTACTAGCGGGGCCGTCAGATACGCAGTATTTT	CASSLLAGPSDTQYF
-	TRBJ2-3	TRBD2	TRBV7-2	TGTGCCAGCAGCTATTACCCCCAGCGGGGGGGCCCATATACGCAGTATTTT	CASSYYPQRGGPYTQYF
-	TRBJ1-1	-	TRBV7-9	TGTGCCAGCAGCTTGGGACAGAACACTGAAGCTTTCTTT	CASSLGQNTEAFF
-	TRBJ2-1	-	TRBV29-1	TGCAGCGTCGCTAAGACTTCCTACAATGAGCAGTTCTTC	CSVAKTSYNEQFF
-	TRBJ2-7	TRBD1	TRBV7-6	TGTGCCAGCAGCCCACAGATTGGGACAGGCTACGAGCAGTACTTC	CASSPQIGTGYEQYF
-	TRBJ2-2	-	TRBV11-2	TGTGCCAGCAGCTTACTGTCACGGGGGACCGGGGAGCTGTTTTTT	CASSLLSRGTGELFF
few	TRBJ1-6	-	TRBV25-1	TGTGCCAGCAGAGCCTCGGGACGGTCAAATTCACCCCTCCACTTT	CASRASGRSNSPLHF
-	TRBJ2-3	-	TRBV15	TGTGCCACCAGCAGAGGCCCAGGGGCCGCGGATGGGGGGCAGTATTTT	CATSRGPGAADGGQYF
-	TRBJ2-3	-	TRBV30	TGTGCCTGGAGTGTGAACTCTGGGCGGGATACGCAGTATTTT	CAWSVNSGRDTQYF
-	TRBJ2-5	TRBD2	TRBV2	TGTGCCAGCAGTTACCAGCGGGGGGGCAGGGAGACCCAGTACTTC	CASSYQRGGRETQYF
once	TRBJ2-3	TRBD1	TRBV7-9	TGTGCCAGCAGCAAATATCGACGACAGGGTGGCACAGATACGCAGTATTTT	CASSKYRRQGGTDTQYF
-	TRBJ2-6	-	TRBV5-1	TGCGCCAGCAGATGGGTTACATCTGGGGCCAACGTCCTGACTTTC	CASRWVTSGANVLTF
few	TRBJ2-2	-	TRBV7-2	TGTGCCAGCAGCTTAGACACCGGGGAGCTGTTTTTT	CASSLDTGELFF
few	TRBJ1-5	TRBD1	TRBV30	TGTGCCTGGAGTGTATACAGGGGCCAGCCCCAGCATTTT	CAWSVYRGQPQHF
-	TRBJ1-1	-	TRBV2	TGTGCCAGCAGTGGGGTCCAGGGTAACACTGAAGCTTTCTTT	CASSGVQGNTEAFF
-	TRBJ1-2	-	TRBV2	TGTGCCAGCAGTGAAGCAGGACGAAACTATGGCTACACCTTC	CASSEAGRNYGYTF
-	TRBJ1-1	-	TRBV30	TGTGCCTGGAGTGCCCAGCGGCTTAACACTGAAGCTTTCTTT	CAWSAQRLNTEAFF
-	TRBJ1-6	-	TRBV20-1	TGCAGTGCCCGTAAAAGTTCACCCCTCCACTTT	CSARKSSPLHF
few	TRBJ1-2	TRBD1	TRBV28	TGTGCCAGCAGCTCGGGACAGGGTAATGGCTACACCTTC	CASSSGQGNGYTF
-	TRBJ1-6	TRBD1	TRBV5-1	TGCGCCAGCAGCTGGAATGGACAGGGGAATAATTCACCCCTCCACTTT	CASSWNGQGNNSPLHF
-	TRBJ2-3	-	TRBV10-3	TGTGCCATCACCCGGGACGGCCAAACAGATACGCAGTATTTT	CAITRDGQTDTQYF
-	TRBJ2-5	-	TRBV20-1	TGCAGTGCCACAAGGGGGGAGACCCAGTACTTC	CSATRGETQYF
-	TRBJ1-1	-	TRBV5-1	TGCGCCAGCAGCTTGAGGGAGAAGAACACTGAAGCTTTCTTT	CASSLREKNTEAFF
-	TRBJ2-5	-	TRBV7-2	TGTGCCAGCAGCTGGCCCTCACAGGGGAGGGGTCAAGAGACCCAGTACTTC	CASSWPSQGRGQETQYF
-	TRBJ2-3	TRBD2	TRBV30	TGTGCCTGGAAGCTAGCGGGGGGGAGTACGCAGTATTTT	CAWKLAGGSTQYF
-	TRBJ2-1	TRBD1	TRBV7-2	TGTGCCAGCAGTCAGGACAGGGTCATGGGGAATGAGCAGTTCTTC	CASSQDRVMGNEQFF
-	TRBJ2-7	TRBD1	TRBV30	TGTGCCTGGAACAGGGGGTACGAGCAGTACTTC	CAWNRGYEQYF
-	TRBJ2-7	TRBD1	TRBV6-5	TGTGCCAGCAGTTTACTCGGACAGGGCCACTCCTACGAGCAGTACTTC	CASSLLGQGHSYEQYF
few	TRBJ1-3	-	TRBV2	TGTGCCAGCACAAGGGACTTACTGCTCTCTGGAAACACCATATATTTT	CASTRDLLLSGNTIYF
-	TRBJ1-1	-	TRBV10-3	TGTGCCATCGGGAAGGGGTCGAACACTGAAGCTTTCTTT	CAIGKGSNTEAFF
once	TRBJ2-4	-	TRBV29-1	TGCAGCGTTGGGGATCGGGAGAACATTCAGTACTTC	CSVGDRENIQYF
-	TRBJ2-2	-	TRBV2	TGTGCCAGCTCCGGGGACTTGAACACCGGGGAGCTGTTTTTT	CASSGDLNTGELFF
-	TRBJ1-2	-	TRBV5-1	TGCGCCAGCTGGACTATTCCGGGACGGGTGGATGGCTACACCTTC	CASWTIPGRVDGYTF
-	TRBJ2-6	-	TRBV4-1	TGCGCCAGCAGCCAAATGGGGCGGGTTCGCTCTGGGGCCAACGTCCTGACTTTC	CASSQMGRVRSGANVLTF
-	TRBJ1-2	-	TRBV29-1	TGCAGCGTTGAGGTAGCAGGGAGAAAGGATGGCTACACCTTC	CSVEVAGRKDGYTF
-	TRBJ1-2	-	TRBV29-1	TGCAGCGTTGGTCGGAGGGACTATGGCTACACCTTC	CSVGRRDYGYTF
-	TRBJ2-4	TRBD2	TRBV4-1	TGCGCCAGCAGCCAAGTAGCGGGGGGCCTAGCCAAAAACATTCAGTACTTC	CASSQVAGGLAKNIQYF
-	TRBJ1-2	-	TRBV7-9	TGTGCCAGCAGCTCCCAGCTACAGCCTTCCGTTGGAGGCTACACCTTC	CASSSQLQPSVGGYTF
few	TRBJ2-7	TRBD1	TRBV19	TGTGCCAGTAGCAGGACAGGAACCAACTACGAGCAGTACTTC	CASSRTGTNYEQYF
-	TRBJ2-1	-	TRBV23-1	TGCGCCAGCAGTCTAGGGAAGGAAGGAAACAGATGCTCCTACAATGAGCAGTTCTTC	CASSLGKEGNRCSYNEQFF
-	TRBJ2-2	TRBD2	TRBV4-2	TGTGCCAGCAGGCGGGGGGGTGGCACCGGGGAGCTGTTTTTT	CASRRGGGTGELFF
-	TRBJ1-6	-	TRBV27	TGTGCCAGCACCTCAGGGCGACAGTATAATTCACCCCTCCACTTT	CASTSGRQYNSPLHF
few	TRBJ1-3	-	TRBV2	TGTGCCAGCAGTGACAGAACCTCTGGAAACACCATATATTTT	CASSDRTSGNTIYF
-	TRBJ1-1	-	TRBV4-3	TGCGCCAGCAGCCCCTGGACGGATCCTAACACTGAAGCTTTCTTT	CASSPWTDPNTEAFF
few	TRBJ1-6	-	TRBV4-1	TGCGCCAGCAGCCAAGATTTCAGGAGGGCACCCCTCCACTTT	CASSQDFRRAPLHF
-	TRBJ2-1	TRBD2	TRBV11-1	TGTGCCAGCAGCTTCGGACTAGTTCAGAATGAGCAGTTCTTC	CASSFGLVQNEQFF
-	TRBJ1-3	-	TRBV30	TGTGCCTGGAGTTCCGACGGACTCTCTGGAAACACCATATATTTT	CAWSSDGLSGNTIYF
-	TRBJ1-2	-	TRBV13	TGTGCCAGCAGTAGGAAGGTCTATGGCTACACCTTC	CASSRKVYGYTF
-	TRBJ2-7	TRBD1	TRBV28	TGTGCCAGCAGATCCCATGGGCAGGGACAGGTGAGGCAGTACTTC	CASRSHGQGQVRQYF
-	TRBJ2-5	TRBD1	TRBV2	TGTGCCAGCAGTGAATCACAGGGGCAAGAGACCCAGTACTTC	CASSESQGQETQYF
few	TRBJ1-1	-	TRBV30	TGTGCCTGGAATCGCAGGGAAGATGCTTTCTTT	CAWNRREDAFF
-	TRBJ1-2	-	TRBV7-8	TGTGCCAGCAGCTTCGACAGCAACTATGGCTACACCTTC	CASSFDSNYGYTF
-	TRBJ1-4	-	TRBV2	TGTGCCAGCAGTGCGGGGCGCGGTGAAAAACTGTTTTTT	CASSAGRGEKLFF
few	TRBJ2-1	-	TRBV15	TGTGCCACCAGCAGAGATATCTACAATGAGCAGTTCTTC	CATSRDIYNEQFF
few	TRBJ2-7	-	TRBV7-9	TGTGCCAGCAGCTTATCCTACGAGCAGTACTTC	CASSLSYEQYF
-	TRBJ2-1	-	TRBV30	TGTGCCTGGGGCCAGGACAATGAGCAGTTCTTC	CAWGQDNEQFF